These 13 T cell receptor beta chains were sequenced from one sample in a study of cytomegalovirus exposure and HLA in healthy donors (dated by TCRdb to 2016 to 2017). The library was prepared using the immunoSEQ multiplex PCR assay. A mixture of 60 forward primers for TCR Vbeta segments and 13 reverse primers for TCR Jbeta segments was used in the multiplex PCR. TCRdb provides this immuneACCESS table in a form limited to in-frame rearrangements. Some clones are lacking; in checked studies, under half of them reflect an unresolved V gene, and why the rest are absent is not known. For this sample there are some 96,000 clones; 60% to 75% appear just once. In total, the top ten clones hold about 3.5% of the sample. Sample: PBMCs. Receptors originate from a man aged 60 to 69 in good health and CMV-seronegative.

This clone was recorded once. This rearrangement joins TRBV29-1 to TRBJ2-5, with 7 bases identical to TRBD1. The V gene end was trimmed by 7 bases and the J gene end by 1 base; junction bases not matched to a gene: 12. The CDR3 length is 15 residues. Germline V gives CDR1 SQVTM, CDR2 ANQGSEA. In DNA form, the CDR3 reads TGCAGCGCGTTGGGGGTCCGGGACAGCCAAGAGACCCAGTACTTC. Amino acids: CSALGVRDSQETQYF.

The chain carries TRBV4-2 and TRBJ2-7, with D perhaps TRBD1 (6 bases). CDR3 length: 18 amino acids. CDR1 and CDR2 from the germline V gene are LGHNA and YNFKEQ. V lost 0 bases to trimming and J lost 6 bases, with 24 bases between them. The CDR3 region is CASSQEGADKLAAFEQYF. The CDR3 bases are TGTGCCAGCAGCCAAGAGGGGGCGGACAAACTCGCGGCGTTCGAGCAGTACTTC.

J is TRBJ2-1 and V is TRBV5-6, with D possibly being TRBD1 (7 bases). CDR1 SGHDT and CDR2 YYEEEE come from the germline V gene. This CDR3 comprises 14 residues. The V end lost 4 bases, the J end lost 8 bases, and 16 bases lay between the germline ends. CDR3 protein: CASSPTGRSDEQFF. The CDR3 coding sequence is TGTGCCAGCAGCCCGACAGGGAGGAGCGATGAGCAGTTCTTC.

This chain connects TRBV29-1 to TRBJ2-7, with 7 bases identical to TRBD2. CDR1 and CDR2 from the germline V gene are SQVTM and ANQGSEA. The CDR3 is 15 residues long. The trim removed 4 bases at V and 3 bases at J, leaving 12 bases unmatched. CDR3 DNA: TGCAGCGTTGTAATCCATCCGGGGGACTACTACGAGCAGTACTTC. Its translation: CSVVIHPGDYYEQYF.

The CDR3 protein is CASSYSRGAGYEQYF. Written as DNA, the CDR3 is TGTGCCAGCAGTTACTCACGGGGGGCAGGCTACGAGCAGTACTTC. The chain joins TRBV6-5 to TRBJ2-7; D might be TRBD2 (7 bases). The V end lost 0 bases, the J end lost 3 bases, and 12 bases lay between the germline ends. Germline CDR1 MNHEY, CDR2 SVGAGI. The CDR3 has 15 amino acids.

This clone was seen more than once but under ten times. The gene calls are TRBV6-5 and TRBJ2-1; 7 bases fit TRBD1. Trimming cost V 2 bases and J 7 bases; bases outside gene matches: 8. The CDR3 sequence is 15 residues long. CDR1 and CDR2 from the germline V gene are MNHEY and SVGAGI. CDR3 sequence: CASSYRGVQGNEQFF. The CDR3 nucleotides read TGTGCCAGCAGTTACCGAGGGGTACAGGGGAATGAGCAGTTCTTC.

V gene TRBV6-4 combines with J gene TRBJ2-2; 9 nucleotides agree with TRBD1. V dropped 4 bases and J dropped 7; count of bases not matched to a gene: 10. Germline loops: CDR1 MRHNA, CDR2 SNTAGT. There are 16 residues in the CDR3. CDR3 DNA: TGTGCCAGCAGTGCCACCTGGACAGGGGAGGTCGGGGAGCTGTTTTTT. Amino acids: CASSATWTGEVGELFF.

This chain joins TRBV2 and TRBJ1-5; 7 bases are shared with TRBD1. The CDR3 is 15 amino acids. After removal of 6 bases from V and 7 bases from J, the junction contained 12 bases not matched to a gene. Germline-derived CDR1 and CDR2 are SNHLY and FYNNEI. Written as DNA, the CDR3 is TGTGCCAGCAGGAGGGGCAGGGGGGCCGGGCAGCCCCAGCATTTT. Translating it yields CASRRGRGAGQPQHF.

A remark on this clone: Distinct nucleotide sequences in the sample also encode this CDR3. The rearrangement links TRBV7-3 to TRBJ1-4, with TRBD1 as a possible D gene (5 bases). Germline-derived CDR1 and CDR2 are SGHTA and FQGTGA. The CDR3 sequence is 14 residues long. V was trimmed by 2 bases and J by 6 bases, leaving 10 bases between them. The CDR3 nucleotides read TGTGCCAGCAGCTTACGAGGACAAGATGAAAAACTGTTTTTT. It codes for CASSLRGQDEKLFF.

The chain joins TRBV7-6 to TRBJ1-1; 7 nucleotides match TRBD1. Germline assignment: CDR1 SGHVS and CDR2 FNYEAQ. This CDR3 region has 14 residues. Trimming removed 5 bases from V and 2 bases from J; junction bases left unmatched: 5. The DNA of the CDR3 is TGTGCCAGCAGCAGGGACAGCCTCAACACTGAAGCTTTCTTT. Amino acid sequence: CASSRDSLNTEAFF.

This rearrangement joins TRBV28 to TRBJ1-2, with no clear D. V was trimmed by 2 bases and J by 5 bases, leaving 6 bases between them. Germline loops: CDR1 MDHEN, CDR2 SYDVKM. CDR3 length equals 12 residues. The CDR3 region is CASSLGQYGYTF. CDR3 coding DNA: TGTGCCAGCAGTTTAGGGCAGTATGGCTACACCTTC.

The gene calls are TRBV6-1 and TRBJ2-1; D is unresolved. The CDR3 extends over 14 amino acids. Between the trimmed V and J ends, which lost 4 bases and 7 bases, there was a span of 14 bases. From germline, CDR1 is MNHNS and CDR2 SASEGT. The CDR3 here is CASSVLQTLNEQFF. In DNA, the CDR3 is TGTGCCAGCAGTGTCCTGCAGACACTTAATGAGCAGTTCTTC.

The chain uses TRBV7-7 and TRBJ2-3; 10 positions agree with TRBD2. V lost 3 bases to trimming and J lost 2 bases; unmatched junction nucleotides: 2. The CDR3 is made up of 15 amino acids. Germline V gives CDR1 SSHAT, CDR2 FNYEAQ (reference sequence). This CDR3 is CASSLGTSVTDTQYF. CDR3 nucleotides: TGTGCCAGCAGCTTGGGGACTAGCGTCACAGATACGCAGTATTTT.